This record looks at one T cell receptor (beta chain) sequence and its context. Its antigen remains unknown. Reverse transcription of about 0.5 to 1 ug RNA was carried out with random hexamers. It was immunoSEQ multiplex PCR that amplified TCR beta CDR3 across 54 Vbeta and 13 Jbeta. TCRdb ran MiXCR on the immunoSEQ multiplex PCR reads and lists one entry per CDR3 protein. The sample holds fewer than 350,000 distinct CDR3 sequences, approximately 90% seen once. The CDR3 has 13 amino acids. CD8+ and CD4+ T cells circulating in blood were sequenced for TCR beta. The data derive from a study of CD8 T cells in Susac syndrome. Regarding the study as a whole: The relatively small number of individuals in the TCR sequencing and HLA analysis was acknowledged by the study.

The sequence was obtained from a human donor with multiple sclerosis. Sequenced input: CD8+ T cells from PBMCs. The chain employs TRBV21-1 and TRBJ1-1. TRBV21-1 counts as a pseudogene. CDR3 sequence reads: CAPTWQSGTEAFF. CDR3 nucleotides: TGTGCCCCGACGTGGCAGTCGGGCACTGAAGCTTTCTTT.